This is a list of T cell receptor beta chains from one sample in a study of T cells expressing NK-cell markers. TCRdb reprocessed the 5' RACE reads, with one entry per CDR3 protein and no DNA. The sample includes 550,000 to 600,000 distinct CDR3 sequences. Sequencing used blood T cells: a sorted CD56 or NKG2C T cell subset, CD4+ or CD8+ T cells, or bulk PBMC T cells (not recorded which). These receptors all stem from a man aged 18 to 29 in good health. CDR3s include the opening cysteine and the closing phenylalanine or tryptophan.

v_gene,len,j_gene,CDR3aa
TRBV24-1,15,TRBJ1-5,CATSDRTGDLQPQHF
TRBV11-2,14,TRBJ2-3,CASSLTASTDTQYF
TRBV12-3/TRBV12-4,16,TRBJ2-1,CASSLEVSGFYNEQFF
TRBV20-1,17,TRBJ2-5,CSARDQADRGPIETQYF
TRBV28,16,TRBJ2-5,CASTLGSSQNQETQYF
TRBV20-1,16,TRBJ2-3,CSARDLTGLDTDTQYF
TRBV12-3/TRBV12-4,13,TRBJ1-2,CASTPLQNYGYTF
TRBV11-2,15,TRBJ2-1,CASSLPAGTSNEQFF
TRBV24-1,16,TRBJ1-1,CATSDVWGRPNTEAFF
TRBV12-3/TRBV12-4,17,TRBJ2-7,CASSPGLAGGSSYEQYF
TRBV7-2,17,TRBJ2-3,CASSYIFSGGGSDTQYF
TRBV6-2/TRBV6-3,15,TRBJ2-1,CASSYSAGVGNEQFF
TRBV7-9,15,TRBJ2-5,CASSLGGALVETQYF
TRBV20-1,16,TRBJ2-3,CSASSGRTAYTDTQYF
TRBV28,13,TRBJ1-2,CASRGLRFYGYTF
TRBV24-1,12,TRBJ1-2,CATSDPVLRYTF